This TCR beta chain was recorded in a study of blood T cell repertoires in COVID-19. Study as a whole: COVID-19 samples from acute and convalescent phases originated in the United States, Italy and Spain. Sample material is recorded as cDNA or gDNA derived from T cells, B-cell-depleted T cells, or PBMCs.

This clone was recorded once. Source study methods: Quantification of nucleated cells was approximated via reference gene primer amplification. The assay was immunoSEQ multiplex PCR, and TCRdb's table has in-frame clones only and misses some. Clone size and the V and J calls come from that table; the DNA yielded D and trimming. The sample has tens of thousands of clones, 88% seen once. Sample: peripheral blood. The receptor was derived from a human donor in a cohort sampled during active COVID-19.

CDR3 loop: CASSQRTGSYEQYF. DNA for the CDR3: TGTGCCAGCAGCCAGCGGACTGGGAGCTACGAGCAGTACTTC. This chain joins TRBV3-1 (or the pseudogene TRBV3-2) and TRBJ2-7, with a possible D match to TRBD2 (5 bases). In germline, CDR1 is LGHDT, CDR2 YNNKEL (reference sequence). The CDR3 extends over 14 amino acids. The V end lost 3 bases, the J end lost 3 bases, and 12 bases lay between the germline ends.